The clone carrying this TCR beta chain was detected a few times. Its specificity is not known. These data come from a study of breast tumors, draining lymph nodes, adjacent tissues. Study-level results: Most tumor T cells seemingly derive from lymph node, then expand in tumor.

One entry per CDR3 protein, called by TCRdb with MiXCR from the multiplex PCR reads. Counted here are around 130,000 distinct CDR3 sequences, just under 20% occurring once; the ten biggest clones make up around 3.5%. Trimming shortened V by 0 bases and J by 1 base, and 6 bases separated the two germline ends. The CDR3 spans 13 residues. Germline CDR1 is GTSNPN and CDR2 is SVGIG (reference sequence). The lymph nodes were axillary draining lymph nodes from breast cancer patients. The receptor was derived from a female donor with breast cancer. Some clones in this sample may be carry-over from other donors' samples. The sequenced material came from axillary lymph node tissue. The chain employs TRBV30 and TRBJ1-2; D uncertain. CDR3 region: CAWSVLVNYGYTF. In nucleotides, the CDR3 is TGTGCCTGGAGTGTTTTGGTTAACTATGGCTACACCTTC.